This entry lists 13 T cell receptor beta chains sequenced from one sample in a study of shared clonotypes between healthy human individuals. Naive CD8 cells comprised CD45RO-negative, CCR7-positively selected cells, excluding terminally differentiated effector memory CD45RA+ cells. Some clones are missing from TCRdb's copy, which holds only in-frame ones; the method was immunoSEQ multiplex PCR. The data show about 600,000 clones, with about 95% seen just once and 0.095% to 0.12% held by the top ten. The sequenced sample was naive CD8+ T cells sorted from blood. The receptors stem from a young woman in good health.

This chain connects TRBV27 to TRBJ2-7; the D is unclear. This CDR3 spans 15 amino acids. The V gene's germline CDR1 is MNHEY and CDR2 SMNVEV (reference sequence). The ends were cut back, 5 bases at V and 2 bases at J, with 16 bases in the middle. The CDR3 nucleotides read TGTGCCAGCAGTCCCCAGGATGGCGGACCCTACGAGCAGTACTTC. Translated: CASSPQDGGPYEQYF.

This clone showed up just once. This chain connects TRBV30 to TRBJ2-7; 12 bases are a match to TRBD2. The CDR3 loop spans 13 amino acids. Germline-derived CDR1 and CDR2 are GTSNPN and SVGIG (reference sequence). V trimming: 6 bases; J trimming: 4 bases; junction bases outside the gene matches: 4. The CDR3: CACLLAGGYEQYF. The CDR3 region has the DNA TGTGCCTGCTTACTAGCGGGAGGTTACGAGCAGTACTTC. The full variable domain, completed using reference TRBV30 and TRBJ2-7, is SQTIHQWPATLVQPVGSPLSLECTVEGTSNPNLYWYRQAAGRGLQLLFYSVGIGQISSEVPQNLSASRPQDRQFILSSKKLLLSDSGFYLCACLLAGGYEQYFGPGTRLTVT.

Here the CDR3 reads CASSLDLGNSGANVLTF. The CDR3 bases are TGTGCCAGCAGCTTAGACTTAGGAAACTCTGGGGCCAACGTCCTGACTTTC. The genes are TRBV7-9 and TRBJ2-6; no clear D gene. Per the germline V gene, CDR1 is SEHNR and CDR2 is FQNEAQ (reference sequence). This CDR3 has 17 amino acids. The V end was cut by 1 base, the J end by 0 bases, with 10 bases between.

The J gene is TRBJ2-2, the V gene TRBV6-1; no firm D call. Trimming took 1 base from V and 0 from J, leaving 15 bases between them. The CDR3 spans 18 residues. CDR1 and CDR2 from the germline V gene are MNHNS and SASEGT. This chain's CDR3 is CASSEDGRRTTNTGELFF. The DNA for the CDR3 is TGTGCCAGCAGTGAAGATGGTCGGCGCACTACGAACACCGGGGAGCTGTTTTTT.

This rearrangement joins TRBV19 to TRBJ2-7; 10 bases fit TRBD1. The CDR3 contains 15 residues. J was trimmed by 2 bases and V by 3 bases; bases with no gene match: 4. Germline V gene sequence: CDR1 LNHDA, CDR2 SQIVND (reference sequence). CDR3 loop: CASSMADRGAYEQYF. CDR3 sequence (DNA): TGTGCCAGTAGTATGGCGGACAGGGGGGCCTACGAGCAGTACTTC.

J is TRBJ2-7 and V is TRBV6-1, with 9 bases lining up with TRBD1. Germline V CDR1 and CDR2: MNHNS, SASEGT. The CDR3 loop spans 14 amino acids. V lost 4 bases, J lost 5 bases, and 6 bases stayed unmatched. The CDR3 sequence: CASSADRGWNEQYF. CDR3 sequence (DNA): TGTGCCAGCAGTGCGGACAGGGGATGGAACGAGCAGTACTTC.

The chain recombines TRBV10-2 with TRBJ2-1; 10 bases align to TRBD2. Germline values: CDR1 WSHSY, CDR2 SAAADI. This CDR3 is 13 amino acids long. With 6 bases clipped from V and 8 bases from J, the junction kept 4 bases outside the gene matches. CDR3 in DNA: TGCGCCAGCAGAGCGGGAGGGCATGATGAGCAGTTCTTC. Translated, it gives CASRAGGHDEQFF.

The chain combines TRBV6-1 with TRBJ2-3; 11 bases map to TRBD2. CDR1 and CDR2 (germline): MNHNS, SASEGT. Trimming at V came to 8 bases and at J to 0 bases, leaving 4 bases not matched to a gene. The CDR3 runs to 15 residues. This CDR3 is CASLAGGWSTDTQYF. The CDR3 DNA reads as TGTGCCAGCCTAGCGGGAGGTTGGAGCACAGATACGCAGTATTTT.

The CDR3 sequence: CASSDIAYEQYF. Here the CDR3 DNA reads TGCGCCAGCAGTGATATAGCCTACGAGCAGTACTTC. The V and J genes are TRBV10-2 and TRBJ2-7; D not certain. The V gene's germline CDR1 is WSHSY and CDR2 SAAADI. This CDR3 is built from 12 residues. The V end lost 3 bases, the J end lost 2 bases, and 5 bases lay between the germline ends.

The count of this clone is one. This chain joins TRBV30 and TRBJ1-4, with D unclear. Germline V CDR1 and CDR2: GTSNPN, SVGIG (reference sequence). This CDR3 contains 15 residues. V lost 5 bases, J lost 5 bases, and 18 bases lay in between. The chain's CDR3 is CAWALTMVGNEKLFF. The DNA for the CDR3 is TGTGCCTGGGCTCTCACGATGGTTGGAAATGAAAAACTGTTTTTT.

The rearrangement links TRBV11-2 to TRBJ2-1; D unclear. The V gene's germline CDR1 is SGHAT and CDR2 FQNNGV. V was trimmed by 5 bases and J by 7 bases, leaving 9 bases between them. The CDR3 consists of 12 residues. CDR3 DNA sequence: TGTGCCAGCAGCACCCCAAGTAATGAGCAGTTCTTC. Protein sequence: CASSTPSNEQFF.

This clone was recorded a few times. CDR3 region: CASSLAGLAARETQYF. The CDR3 DNA follows: TGCGCCAGCAGCTTGGCGGGACTAGCTGCCCGGGAGACCCAGTACTTC. The chain links TRBV5-1 to TRBJ2-5, with 9 bases that match TRBD2. This CDR3 has 16 amino acids. J gave up 5 bases and V 0 bases, and 8 bases lay outside the gene matches. Per germline, CDR1 SGHRS and CDR2 YFSETQ.

The CDR3 region has the DNA TGCAGCGGCGTACAGGGTAGAGGTGGGGAGCAGTTCTTC. Protein: CSGVQGRGGEQFF. The rearrangement uses TRBV29-1 and TRBJ2-1; a possible D gene is TRBD1 (6 bases). Germline lookup yields CDR1 SQVTM and CDR2 ANQGSEA. This CDR3 region has 13 residues. Trimming removed 7 bases from V and 10 bases from J, with 20 bases in between.